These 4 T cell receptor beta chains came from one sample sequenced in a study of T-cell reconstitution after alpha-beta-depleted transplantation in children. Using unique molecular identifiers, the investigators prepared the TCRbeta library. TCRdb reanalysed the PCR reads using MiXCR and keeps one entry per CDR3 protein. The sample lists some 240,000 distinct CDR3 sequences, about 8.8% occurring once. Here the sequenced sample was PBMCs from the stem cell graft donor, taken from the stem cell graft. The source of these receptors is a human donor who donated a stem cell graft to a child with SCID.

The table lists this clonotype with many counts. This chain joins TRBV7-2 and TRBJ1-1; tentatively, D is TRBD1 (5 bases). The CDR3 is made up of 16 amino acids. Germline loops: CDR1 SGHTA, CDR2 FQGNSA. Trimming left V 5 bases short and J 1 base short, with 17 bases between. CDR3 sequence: CASSPGGGAGNTEAFF. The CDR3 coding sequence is TGTGCCAGCAGCCCCGGGGGGGGAGCAGGGAACACTGAAGCTTTCTTT.

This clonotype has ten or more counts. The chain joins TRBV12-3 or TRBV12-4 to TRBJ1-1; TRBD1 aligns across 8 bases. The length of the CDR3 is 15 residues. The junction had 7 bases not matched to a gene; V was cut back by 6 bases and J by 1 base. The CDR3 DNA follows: TGTGCCAGCAGCCTCAGGGGGCCGGGGAACACTGAAGCTTTCTTT. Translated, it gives CASSLRGPGNTEAFF.

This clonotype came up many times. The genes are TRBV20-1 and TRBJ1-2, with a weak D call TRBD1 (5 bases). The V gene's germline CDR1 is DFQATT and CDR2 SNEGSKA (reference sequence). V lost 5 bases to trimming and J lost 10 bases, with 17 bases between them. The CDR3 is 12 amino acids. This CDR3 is CSAGRQSLLYTF. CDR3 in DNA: TGCAGTGCTGGTAGACAGTCCCTCCTCTACACCTTC.

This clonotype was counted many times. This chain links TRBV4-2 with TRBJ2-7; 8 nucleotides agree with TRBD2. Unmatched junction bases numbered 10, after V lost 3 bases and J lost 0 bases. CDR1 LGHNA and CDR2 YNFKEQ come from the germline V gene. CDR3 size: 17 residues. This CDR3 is CASSQGSGEPLSYEQYF. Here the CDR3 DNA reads TGTGCCAGCAGCCAGGGTAGCGGGGAACCCCTCTCCTACGAGCAGTACTTC.